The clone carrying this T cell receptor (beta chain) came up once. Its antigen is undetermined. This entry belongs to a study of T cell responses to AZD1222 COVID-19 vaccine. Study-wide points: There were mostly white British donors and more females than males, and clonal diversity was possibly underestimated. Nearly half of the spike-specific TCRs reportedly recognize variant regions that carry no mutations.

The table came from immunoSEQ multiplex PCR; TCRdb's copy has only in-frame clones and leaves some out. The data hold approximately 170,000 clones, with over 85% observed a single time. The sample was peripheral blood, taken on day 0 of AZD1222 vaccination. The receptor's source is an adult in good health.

In nucleotides, the CDR3 is TGTGCCAGCAGACGCGAGCCAGGGACGGCCACCGGGGAGCTGTTTTTT. The encoded protein is CASRREPGTATGELFF. The J gene is TRBJ2-2, the V gene TRBV3-1 (or the pseudogene TRBV3-2), with D possibly being TRBD1 or TRBD2 (5 bases each). CDR3 length: 16 amino acids. Germline lookup yields CDR1 LGHDT and CDR2 YNNKEL (reference sequence). V was trimmed by 6 bases and J by 4 bases, leaving 18 bases between them.